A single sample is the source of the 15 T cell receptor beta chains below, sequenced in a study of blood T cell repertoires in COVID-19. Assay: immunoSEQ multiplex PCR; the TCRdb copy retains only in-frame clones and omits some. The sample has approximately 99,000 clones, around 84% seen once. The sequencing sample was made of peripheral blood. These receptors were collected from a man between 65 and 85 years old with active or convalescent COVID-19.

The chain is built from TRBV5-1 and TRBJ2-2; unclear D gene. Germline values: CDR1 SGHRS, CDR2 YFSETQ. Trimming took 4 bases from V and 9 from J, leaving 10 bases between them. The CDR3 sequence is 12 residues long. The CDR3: CASSLGFRELFF. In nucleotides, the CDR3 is TGCGCCAGCAGCCTAGGATTCCGGGAGCTGTTTTTT.

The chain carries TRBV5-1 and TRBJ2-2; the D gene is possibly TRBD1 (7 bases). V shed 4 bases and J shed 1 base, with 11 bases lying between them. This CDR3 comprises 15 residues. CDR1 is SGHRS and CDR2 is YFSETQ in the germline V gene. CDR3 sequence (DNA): TGCGCCAGCAGCCCGCAGGGGGGGAACACCGGGGAGCTGTTTTTT. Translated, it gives CASSPQGGNTGELFF.

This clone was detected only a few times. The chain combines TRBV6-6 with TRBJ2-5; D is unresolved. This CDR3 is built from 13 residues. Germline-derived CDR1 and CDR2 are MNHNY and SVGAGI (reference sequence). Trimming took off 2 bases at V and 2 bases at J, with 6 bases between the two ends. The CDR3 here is CASSYPRQETQYF. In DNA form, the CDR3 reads TGTGCCAGCAGTTACCCCAGACAAGAGACCCAGTACTTC.

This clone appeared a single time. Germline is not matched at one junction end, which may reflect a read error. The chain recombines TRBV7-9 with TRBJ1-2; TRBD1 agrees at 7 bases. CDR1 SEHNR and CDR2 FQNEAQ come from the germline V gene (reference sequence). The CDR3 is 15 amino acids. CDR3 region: CASSLAGTDLSSSTF. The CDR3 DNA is TGTGCCAGCAGCCTAGCAGGGACAGATCTTTCTTCGTCTACCTTC.

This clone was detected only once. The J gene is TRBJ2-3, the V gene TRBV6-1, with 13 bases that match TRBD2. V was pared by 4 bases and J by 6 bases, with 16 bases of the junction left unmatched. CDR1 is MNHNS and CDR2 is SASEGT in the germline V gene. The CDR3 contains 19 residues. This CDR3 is CASSATQRTVGLAGDTQYF. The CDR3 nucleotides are TGTGCCAGCAGTGCAACCCAGCGGACGGTGGGACTAGCGGGGGATACGCAGTATTTT.

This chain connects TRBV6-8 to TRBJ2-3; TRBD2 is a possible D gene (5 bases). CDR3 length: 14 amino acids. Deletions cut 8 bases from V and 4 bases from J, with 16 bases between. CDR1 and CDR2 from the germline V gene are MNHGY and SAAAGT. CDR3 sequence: CASVGNRGPDTQYF. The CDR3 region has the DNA TGTGCCAGCGTCGGCAACCGGGGTCCAGATACGCAGTATTTT.

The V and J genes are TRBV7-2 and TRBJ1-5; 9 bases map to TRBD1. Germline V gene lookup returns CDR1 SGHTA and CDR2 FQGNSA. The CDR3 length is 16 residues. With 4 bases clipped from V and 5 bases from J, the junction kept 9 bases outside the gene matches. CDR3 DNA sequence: TGTGCCAGCAGCTCCTCAACGAACAGGGGGCATCAGCCCCAGCATTTT. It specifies CASSSSTNRGHQPQHF.

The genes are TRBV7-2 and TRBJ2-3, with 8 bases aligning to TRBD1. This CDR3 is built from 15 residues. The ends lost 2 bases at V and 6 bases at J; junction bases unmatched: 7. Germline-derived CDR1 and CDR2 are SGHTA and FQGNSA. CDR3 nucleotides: TGTGCCAGCAGCTTACTCAGGGGGCTGTTTGATACGCAGTATTTT. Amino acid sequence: CASSLLRGLFDTQYF.

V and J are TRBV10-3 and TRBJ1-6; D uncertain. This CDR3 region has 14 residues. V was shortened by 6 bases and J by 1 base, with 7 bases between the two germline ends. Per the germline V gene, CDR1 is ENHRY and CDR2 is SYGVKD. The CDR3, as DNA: TGTGCCATCAGGATGGAGTCCTATAATTCACCCCTCCACTTT. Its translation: CAIRMESYNSPLHF.

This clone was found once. For the CDR3, the DNA is TGTGCCAGCAGTTTCTGGGGGGTTGGGCAGCCCCAGCATTTT. It encodes CASSFWGVGQPQHF. The rearrangement links TRBV28 to TRBJ1-5; the D gene is possibly TRBD1 (5 bases). V was shortened by 3 bases and J by 7 bases, with 13 bases between the two germline ends. This CDR3 region has 14 residues. Germline V gives CDR1 MDHEN, CDR2 SYDVKM.

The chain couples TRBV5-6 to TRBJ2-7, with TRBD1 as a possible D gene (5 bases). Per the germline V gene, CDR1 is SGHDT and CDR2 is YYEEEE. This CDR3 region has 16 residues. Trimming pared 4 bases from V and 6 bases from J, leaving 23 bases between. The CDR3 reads CASSLVVTATLPEQYF. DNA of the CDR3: TGTGCCAGCAGCCTGGTCGTGACAGCCACTTTGCCCGAGCAGTACTTC.

DNA of the CDR3: TGTGCCAGCAGTCTCCTTCGACAGGGTCTTCGTAGCAATCAGCCCCAGCATTTT. It codes for CASSLLRQGLRSNQPQHF. The chain couples TRBV2 to TRBJ1-5, with 7 bases aligning to TRBD1. Per the germline V gene, CDR1 is SNHLY and CDR2 is FYNNEI. The CDR3 covers 18 residues. The J segment lost 0 bases and the V segment lost 5 bases, leaving 13 bases of the junction unmatched.

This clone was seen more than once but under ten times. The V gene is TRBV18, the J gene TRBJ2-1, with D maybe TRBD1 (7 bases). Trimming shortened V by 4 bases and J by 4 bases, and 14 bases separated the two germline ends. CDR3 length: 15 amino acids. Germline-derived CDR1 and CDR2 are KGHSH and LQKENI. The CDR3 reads CASSLQGEVYNEQFF. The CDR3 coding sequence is TGTGCCAGCTCACTCCAGGGGGAGGTGTACAATGAGCAGTTCTTC.

CDR3 protein: CASSQDPTGAGANVLTF. The CDR3 nucleotides read TGTGCCAGCAGCCAAGATCCCACGGGGGCTGGGGCCAACGTCCTGACTTTC. J is TRBJ2-6 and V is TRBV4-2, with a tentative D call TRBD2 (6 bases). The CDR3 length is 17 residues. The V gene's germline CDR1 is LGHNA and CDR2 YNFKEQ. V lost 0 bases and J 2 bases, leaving 11 bases between the germline ends.

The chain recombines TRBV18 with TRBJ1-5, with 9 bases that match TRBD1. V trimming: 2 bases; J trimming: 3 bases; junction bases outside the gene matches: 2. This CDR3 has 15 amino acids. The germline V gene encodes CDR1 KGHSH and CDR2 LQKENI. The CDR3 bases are TGTGCCAGCTCACCAGGGACAGGGATCAATCAGCCCCAGCATTTT. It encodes CASSPGTGINQPQHF.